These 23 T cell receptor beta chains share one sample of origin, sequenced in a study of blood T cell repertoires in COVID-19. The repertoire was sequenced with immunoSEQ multiplex PCR; TCRdb's copy has only in-frame clones and lacks some. The profile covers 190,000 or so clones, with over 75% appearing a single time and around 9% taken by the ten largest. Sample: PBMCs or T cells enriched from blood (not recorded which). The receptor source for this set is a middle-aged man who had recovered from COVID-19.

The chain uses TRBV3-1 (or the pseudogene TRBV3-2) and TRBJ1-5; D is uncertain. This CDR3 is built from 13 residues. The ends were cut back, 4 bases at V and 4 bases at J, with 8 bases in the middle. Germline CDR1 is LGHDT and CDR2 is YNNKEL (reference sequence). DNA of the CDR3: TGTGCCAGCAGCCCCCCCGGGAATCAGCCCCAGCATTTT. It encodes CASSPPGNQPQHF.

V is TRBV29-1 and J is TRBJ2-1, with 7 bases aligning to TRBD1. V shed 5 bases and J 6 bases; nucleotides not matched to a gene: 19. The CDR3 consists of 17 residues. In germline, CDR1 is SQVTM, CDR2 ANQGSEA. CDR3 in amino acids: CSVLQDRQPSVLNEQFF. CDR3 nucleotides: TGCAGCGTTCTTCAGGACAGGCAGCCATCGGTTCTCAATGAGCAGTTCTTC.

V and J are TRBV24-1 and TRBJ2-7; a possible D gene is TRBD2 (6 bases). Germline loops: CDR1 KGHDR, CDR2 SFDVKD. There are 12 residues in the CDR3. V gave up 4 bases and J gave up 7 bases, with 10 bases separating them. The DNA of the CDR3 is TGTGCCACCAGTGACCTTGCGGGGGAGCAGTACTTC. This codes for CATSDLAGEQYF.

V usage is TRBV18 and J usage is TRBJ1-1; 9 positions match TRBD1. Germline lookup yields CDR1 KGHSH and CDR2 LQKENI. Trimming removed 3 bases from V and 6 bases from J; junction bases left unmatched: 11. The CDR3 spans 16 residues. CDR3 sequence: CASSPGTGSFKSEAFF. As DNA, the CDR3 is TGTGCCAGCTCACCCGGGACAGGGTCGTTTAAGTCTGAAGCTTTCTTT. Filled out from reference TRBV18 and TRBJ1-1, the complete variable domain reads NAGVMQNPRHLVRRRGQEARLRCSPMKGHSHVYWYRQLPEEGLKFMVYLQKENIIDESGMPKERFSAEFPKEGPSILRIQQVVRGDSAAYFCASSPGTGSFKSEAFFGQGTRLTVV.

CDR3 nucleotides: TGCGCCAGCAGCTTGGGTTACGCAGTGAACACTGAAGCTTTCTTT. It translates to CASSLGYAVNTEAFF. This sequence joins TRBV5-1 and TRBJ1-1; no firm D call. Germline CDR1 SGHRS, CDR2 YFSETQ. V was cut by 0 bases and J by 0 bases, with 9 bases left in between. CDR3 length equals 15 residues.

The rearrangement joins TRBV19 to TRBJ1-4; 7 bases line up with TRBD1. V gave up 3 bases and J gave up 5 bases; unmatched junction bases: 6. The length of the CDR3 is 15 residues. Per the germline V gene, CDR1 is LNHDA and CDR2 is SQIVND (reference sequence). DNA of the CDR3: TGTGCCAGTAGTATTCTGGACAGGACGAATGAAAAACTGTTTTTT. Amino acid sequence: CASSILDRTNEKLFF.

V is TRBV27 and J is TRBJ1-6, with 10 bases that match TRBD1. V lost 4 bases, J lost 6 bases, and 9 bases stayed unmatched. Germline V gives CDR1 MNHEY, CDR2 SMNVEV (reference sequence). This CDR3 is built from 17 residues. The DNA of the CDR3 is TGTGCCAGCAGTTCCAGTCCGACAGGGGGCACTAATTCACCCCTCCACTTT. Residues: CASSSSPTGGTNSPLHF.

This chain connects TRBV23-1 to TRBJ1-4; 8 positions match TRBD1. TRBV23-1 is designated an ORF whose function remains uncertain. This CDR3 spans 17 amino acids. The junction had 10 bases not matched to a gene; V was cut back by 0 bases and J by 7 bases. This CDR3 is CASSQSTAGGGVEKLFF. For the CDR3, the DNA is TGCGCCAGCAGTCAATCGACGGCAGGGGGCGGGGTTGAAAAACTGTTTTTT.

This sequence joins TRBV5-8 and TRBJ1-5; 10 positions match TRBD1. The CDR3 contains 16 residues. V lost 4 bases and J lost 3; bases outside the gene matches: 7. Germline CDR1 is SGHTS and CDR2 is YDEGEE. The CDR3 region is CASSRGTGALNQPQHF. CDR3 coding DNA: TGTGCCAGCAGCCGTGGGACAGGGGCCCTCAATCAGCCCCAGCATTTT.

V usage is TRBV19 and J usage is TRBJ1-4, with TRBD1 as a possible D gene (6 bases). In germline, CDR1 is LNHDA, CDR2 SQIVND (reference sequence). Trimming removed 7 bases at V and 8 bases at J, with 14 bases between. This CDR3 comprises 13 residues. CDR3 region: CASTGQQGEKLFF. For the CDR3, the DNA is TGTGCCAGTACAGGACAGCAGGGGGAAAAACTGTTTTTT.

The chain has TRBV7-9 and TRBJ1-5; 11 bases line up with TRBD1. Germline CDR1 and CDR2: SEHNR and FQNEAQ (reference sequence). CDR3 length: 16 amino acids. Germline trimming cut 3 bases from V and 6 bases from J; bases unmatched to any gene: 7. This chain's CDR3 is CASSFDGQGASQPQHF. Here the CDR3 DNA reads TGTGCCAGCAGCTTCGACGGACAGGGGGCAAGTCAGCCCCAGCATTTT. The variable domain in full, with the rest retrieved from reference TRBV7-9 and TRBJ1-5, is DTGVSQNPRHKITKRGQNVTFRCDPISEHNRLYWYRQTLGQGPEFLTYFQNEAQLEKSRLLSDRFSAERPKGSFSTLEIQRTEQGDSAMYLCASSFDGQGASQPQHFGDGTRLSIL.

The V call is TRBV19, the J call TRBJ1-1, with 12 bases fitting TRBD1. The V gene end was trimmed by 3 bases and the J gene end by 2 bases; junction bases not matched to a gene: 7. The CDR3 loop spans 17 amino acids. Germline loops: CDR1 LNHDA, CDR2 SQIVND (reference sequence). As DNA, the CDR3 is TGTGCCAGTAGTATTCGAGGGACAGGGGGCGTAAACACTGAAGCTTTCTTT. This sequence encodes CASSIRGTGGVNTEAFF.

The chain joins TRBV5-1 to TRBJ1-1, with 7 positions matching TRBD1. J gave up 1 base and V 4 bases, and 4 bases lay outside the gene matches. Germline V lookup: CDR1 SGHRS, CDR2 YFSETQ. This CDR3 has 14 amino acids. CDR3 nucleotide sequence: TGCGCCAGCAGCACTCAGGGGGGGAACACTGAAGCTTTCTTT. It encodes CASSTQGGNTEAFF.

The chain recombines TRBV4-1 with TRBJ1-2, with TRBD1 matching over 8 bases. The CDR3 spans 18 residues. Germline V lookup: CDR1 MGHRA, CDR2 YSYEKL. The J segment lost 6 bases and the V segment lost 2 bases, leaving 17 bases of the junction unmatched. CDR3 loop: CASSQFGAGWTGRNGYTF. Here the CDR3 DNA reads TGCGCCAGCAGCCAATTTGGGGCCGGTTGGACAGGGCGGAATGGCTACACCTTC.

The chain carries TRBV2 and TRBJ1-4, with D possibly matching TRBD1 (5 bases). CDR3 length: 13 residues. Germline CDR1 is SNHLY and CDR2 is FYNNEI. With 6 bases removed from V and 8 bases from J, the gap between germline ends came to 13 bases. The CDR3 region is CASSGQGREKLFF. CDR3 in DNA: TGTGCCAGCAGCGGTCAGGGAAGGGAAAAACTGTTTTTT.

CDR3 protein: CASSYGGLDTEAFF. The CDR3, as DNA: TGTGCCAGCAGTTACGGGGGCCTGGACACTGAAGCTTTCTTT. The rearrangement joins TRBV6-5 to TRBJ1-1; the D gene is possibly TRBD1 (6 bases). V lost 2 bases and J lost 3, with 10 bases in between. In germline, CDR1 is MNHEY, CDR2 SVGAGI. The CDR3 loop spans 14 amino acids.

The CDR3 DNA is TGTGCCAGCAGTCATCCCCAAGCGTGGGACTGGAGACAAGAGACCCAGTACTTC. Amino acids: CASSHPQAWDWRQETQYF. V usage is TRBV14 and J usage is TRBJ2-5, with D perhaps TRBD2 (6 bases). Trimming took off 6 bases at V and 2 bases at J, with 25 bases between the two ends. The V gene's germline CDR1 is SGHDN and CDR2 FVKESK. The CDR3 is 18 amino acids.

The chain carries TRBV5-1 and TRBJ1-4, with 9 bases that match TRBD1. The V gene end was trimmed by 0 bases and the J gene end by 7 bases; junction bases not matched to a gene: 7. This CDR3 contains 16 residues. Germline V gene sequence: CDR1 SGHRS, CDR2 YFSETQ. The CDR3 loop reads CASSLAGTGRGEKLFF. CDR3 nucleotide sequence: TGCGCCAGCAGCTTGGCGGGGACAGGGAGGGGTGAAAAACTGTTTTTT. Full variable domain (rest looked up from reference TRBV5-1 and TRBJ1-4): KAGVTQTPRYLIKTRGQQVTLSCSPISGHRSVSWYQQTPGQGLQFLFEYFSETQRNKGNFPGRFSGRQFSNSRSEMNVSTLELGDSALYLCASSLAGTGRGEKLFFGSGTQLSVL.

This chain links TRBV10-3 with TRBJ1-5; a possible D gene is TRBD1 (5 bases). Germline assignment: CDR1 ENHRY and CDR2 SYGVKD. This CDR3 contains 15 residues. The ends were cut back, 2 bases at V and 6 bases at J, with 14 bases in the middle. Here the CDR3 DNA reads TGTGCCATCAGTGAGAATACGGCGGGGGGTCAGCCCCAGCATTTT. It yields the protein CAISENTAGGQPQHF.

The chain employs TRBV20-1 and TRBJ2-3; tentatively, D is TRBD2 (7 bases). In germline, CDR1 is DFQATT, CDR2 SNEGSKA (reference sequence). Trimming stripped 3 bases from V and 3 bases from J, with 19 bases between. The CDR3 has 16 amino acids. The CDR3 nucleotides are TGCAGTGCTAGTCTGGGGGGGCCGTTTATGACAGATACGCAGTATTTT. Protein product: CSASLGGPFMTDTQYF.

V and J are TRBV5-1 and TRBJ2-7; TRBD1 might be the D (6 bases). Germline CDR1 reads SGHRS; CDR2 reads YFSETQ. The CDR3 is 13 amino acids. V lost 1 base and J 3 bases, leaving 8 bases between the germline ends. As DNA, the CDR3 is TGCGCCAGCAGCTTGCACAGGGACTACGAGCAGTACTTC. It yields the protein CASSLHRDYEQYF.

The CDR3 DNA follows: TGTGCCAGCAGTTACCCTCAGGCAGGGGACGGCGAGCAGTACTTC. Its protein product is CASSYPQAGDGEQYF. The J gene is TRBJ2-7, the V gene TRBV6-5; possible D gene TRBD1, 6 bases. This CDR3 has 15 residues. Germline V gene sequence: CDR1 MNHEY, CDR2 SVGAGI. V shed 2 bases and J shed 6 bases, with 17 bases lying between them.

This clone was found once. The chain recombines TRBV29-1 with TRBJ2-7, with unresolved D. V was trimmed by 1 base and J by 6 bases, leaving 10 bases between them. The CDR3 covers 12 residues. CDR1 is SQVTM, CDR2 ANQGSEA, per germline. The CDR3 nucleotides are TGCAGCGTTGAAGGGGCCAACGTCGAGCAGTACTTC. This translates into CSVEGANVEQYF.